Presented here are 6 T cell receptor beta chains from one specimen sequenced in a study of T cell changes during pregnancy in multiple sclerosis. This table comes from immunoSEQ multiplex PCR, and its TCRdb copy is limited to in-frame clones, with some not included. The sample includes about 50,000 clones, approximately 90% of them seen just once. The starting material was CD4+ T cells from peripheral blood mononuclear cells, obtained after pregnancy. These receptors were taken from a female donor with multiple sclerosis, enrolled in a pregnancy study.

The chain combines TRBV5-8 with TRBJ2-7; 7 nucleotides align to TRBD2. Germline assignment: CDR1 SGHTS and CDR2 YDEGEE. The CDR3 totals 16 residues. Losses at the gene ends were 1 base for V and 5 bases for J; bases not matched to a gene: 12. This CDR3 reads CASSLTLVRERDEQYF. DNA for the CDR3: TGTGCCAGCAGCTTGACCCTAGTGCGGGAGAGAGACGAGCAGTACTTC.

The chain uses TRBV7-2 and TRBJ2-7; 7 nucleotides match TRBD1. This CDR3 comprises 17 residues. V trimming: 0 bases; J trimming: 2 bases; junction bases outside the gene matches: 10. Germline CDR1 reads SGHTA; CDR2 reads FQGNSA. As DNA, the CDR3 is TGTGCCAGCAGCTTAGCGTCAATCGGGACAGCCACCTACGAGCAGTACTTC. It translates to CASSLASIGTATYEQYF.

The chain recombines TRBV6-1 with TRBJ1-2, with D unclear. V was clipped by 4 bases and J by 4 bases, with 13 bases between them. Germline V CDR1 and CDR2: MNHNS, SASEGT. This CDR3 is built from 14 residues. CDR3 sequence reads: CASSVTAEVYGYTF. The CDR3, as DNA: TGTGCCAGCAGTGTTACCGCGGAGGTCTATGGCTACACCTTC.

The chain couples TRBV28 to TRBJ1-2; TRBD1 matches at 8 bases. Germline V gene data show CDR1 as MDHEN and CDR2 as SYDVKM. The length of the CDR3 is 15 residues. J was trimmed by 4 bases and V by 6 bases; bases with no gene match: 10. CDR3 amino acids: CASRDPRGLSYGYTF. The CDR3 DNA follows: TGTGCCAGCAGAGACCCCAGGGGGCTCAGCTATGGCTACACCTTC.

This clone has more than one count but fewer than ten. The chain uses TRBV7-2 and TRBJ2-3, with TRBD2 identical over 12 bases. CDR3 length: 15 residues. Germline CDR1 reads SGHTA; CDR2 reads FQGNSA. After removal of 3 bases from V and 5 bases from J, the junction contained 3 bases not matched to a gene. This chain's CDR3 is CASSLTSGSRDTQYF. In DNA, the CDR3 is TGTGCCAGCAGCTTGACTAGCGGGAGTAGAGATACGCAGTATTTT.

The gene calls are TRBV19 and TRBJ1-5; TRBD1 agrees at 7 bases. V lost 5 bases, J lost 4 bases, and 11 bases stayed unmatched. The germline gives CDR1 LNHDA, CDR2 SQIVND (reference sequence). The CDR3 runs to 16 residues. CDR3: CASSFTGAGGNQPQHF. The CDR3 nucleotides read TGTGCCAGTAGTTTTACAGGGGCCGGTGGAAATCAGCCCCAGCATTTT.